The 13 T cell receptor beta chains listed next were all sequenced from one sample in a study of cytomegalovirus exposure and HLA in healthy donors. PCR amplification relied on 60 Vbeta primers (plus 13 Jbeta primers). Assay used: immunoSEQ multiplex PCR; TCRdb lists only in-frame clones, some missing. The data contain roughly 170,000 clones, under 90% of them singletons. Input material: PBMCs. The receptors were sampled from a man aged 18 to 35 in good health and CMV-seronegative.

The chain recombines TRBV10-3 with TRBJ2-2; D may be TRBD2 (6 bases). From germline, CDR1 is ENHRY and CDR2 SYGVKD. This CDR3 has 14 amino acids. V was trimmed by 7 bases and J by 2 bases, leaving 11 bases between them. This CDR3 is CAIKGLANTGELFF. The CDR3 region has the DNA TGTGCCATCAAGGGACTGGCAAACACCGGGGAGCTGTTTTTT.

V and J are TRBV2 and TRBJ2-7; the D is unclear. Looked up from germline, CDR1 is SNHLY and CDR2 is FYNNEI. There are 11 residues in the CDR3. V lost 3 bases and J 6 bases, leaving 6 bases between the germline ends. CDR3 protein: CASSENGEQYF. In nucleotides, the CDR3 is TGTGCCAGCAGTGAGAACGGCGAGCAGTACTTC.

This clone was counted only a few times. The gene calls are TRBV7-9 and TRBJ1-4; perhaps TRBD1 as D (5 bases). The CDR3 is 14 amino acids. Germline CDR1 SEHNR, CDR2 FQNEAQ (reference sequence). Trimming shortened V by 5 bases and J by 6 bases, and 13 bases separated the two germline ends. CDR3 sequence reads: CASSPQGSDEKLFF. DNA for the CDR3: TGTGCCAGCAGCCCCCAGGGTTCCGATGAAAAACTGTTTTTT.

At least ten counts were recorded for this clone. This chain links TRBV6-1 with TRBJ2-6, with 9 bases fitting TRBD1. Germline values: CDR1 MNHNS, CDR2 SASEGT. The CDR3 totals 17 residues. J lost 0 bases, V lost 3 bases, and 3 bases had no gene match. CDR3 in amino acids: CASSDETGGSGANVLTF. CDR3 nucleotide sequence: TGTGCCAGCAGTGATGAGACAGGGGGCTCTGGGGCCAACGTCCTGACTTTC.

The gene calls are TRBV10-3 and TRBJ2-1; 7 bases fit TRBD1. Germline CDR1 is ENHRY and CDR2 is SYGVKD. The CDR3 consists of 14 residues. J gave up 0 bases and V 7 bases, and 3 bases lay outside the gene matches. The CDR3 DNA reads as TGTGCCATCACCAGGGACAGCTCCTACAATGAGCAGTTCTTC. This encodes CAITRDSSYNEQFF.

The V call is TRBV5-4, the J call TRBJ2-1; 10 bases are shared with TRBD1. Losses at the gene ends were 3 bases for V and 3 bases for J; bases not matched to a gene: 6. Germline V lookup: CDR1 SGHNT, CDR2 YYREEE (reference sequence). This CDR3 is built from 16 residues. The CDR3 loop reads CASSSGRDRGYNEQFF. DNA of the CDR3: TGTGCCAGCAGCTCCGGCCGGGACAGGGGCTACAATGAGCAGTTCTTC.

The V and J genes are TRBV29-1 and TRBJ2-1, with 7 bases lining up with TRBD2. Trimming removed 7 bases from V and 1 base from J; junction bases left unmatched: 10. Germline values: CDR1 SQVTM, CDR2 ANQGSEA. This CDR3 has 15 amino acids. In DNA form, the CDR3 reads TGCAGCGGACGGGGGGAGGCGGGGTCCTACAATGAGCAGTTCTTC. This translates into CSGRGEAGSYNEQFF.

For this clone: A junction boundary mismatches the germline segment, possibly from a read error. The rearrangement links TRBV7-7 to TRBJ2-5; D remains unclear. Germline V gene data show CDR1 as SSHAT and CDR2 as FNYEAQ (reference sequence). The CDR3 is made up of 14 amino acids. In DNA form, the CDR3 reads TGTGCTAGCAGCAATCTCGGAGAACGAGGGACCCAGTACTTC. Residues: CASSNLGERGTQYF. Full variable domain (remainder filled in from reference TRBV7-7 and TRBJ2-5): GAGVSQSPRYKVTKRGQDVTLRCDPISSHATLYWYQQALGQGPEFLTYFNYEAQPDKSGLPSDRFSAERPEGSISTLTIQRTEQRDSAMYRCASSNLGERGTQYFGPGTRLLVL.

The V and J genes are TRBV28 and TRBJ2-7; 8 bases are shared with TRBD2. V was pared by 6 bases and J by 7 bases, with 11 bases of the junction left unmatched. The CDR3 is made up of 14 amino acids. The germline CDR1 and CDR2 sequences are MDHEN and SYDVKM. CDR3 residues: CASSQLSGVREQYF. In nucleotides, the CDR3 is TGTGCCAGCAGCCAACTTAGCGGGGTCAGGGAGCAGTACTTC.

The rearrangement joins TRBV25-1 to TRBJ2-3, with D tentatively TRBD1 (6 bases). Between the trimmed V and J ends, which lost 3 bases and 3 bases, there was a span of 13 bases. Germline V gene data show CDR1 as MGHDK and CDR2 as SYGVNS. The CDR3 is 15 residues long. The CDR3 DNA reads as TGTGCCAGCAGTGAGCCGGGACACTTAACAGATACGCAGTATTTT. Its translation: CASSEPGHLTDTQYF.

J is TRBJ2-7 and V is TRBV27, with 7 bases that match TRBD1. This CDR3 region has 18 residues. Germline CDR1 reads MNHEY; CDR2 reads SMNVEV (reference sequence). The V segment lost 2 bases and the J segment 3 bases; nucleotides outside the gene matches: 16. The CDR3 protein is CASSLKGQRPQRHYEQYF. The CDR3 nucleotides are TGTGCCAGCAGTTTAAAGGGACAGAGACCCCAGCGACACTACGAGCAGTACTTC.

V and J are TRBV19 and TRBJ2-1; maybe TRBD2 (7 bases). This CDR3 spans 14 amino acids. CDR1 is LNHDA, CDR2 SQIVND, per germline (reference sequence). With 7 bases removed from V and 7 bases from J, the gap between germline ends came to 17 bases. Written as DNA, the CDR3 is TGTGCCAGTAAAGGGGGGGAGTCGGTTAATGAGCAGTTCTTC. Translation gives CASKGGESVNEQFF. Full variable domain (missing parts from reference TRBV19 and TRBJ2-1): DGGITQSPKYLFRKEGQNVTLSCEQNLNHDAMYWYRQDPGQGLRLIYYSQIVNDFQKGDIAEGYSVSREKKESFPLTVTSAQKNPTAFYLCASKGGESVNEQFFGPGTRLTVL.

This chain connects TRBV28 to TRBJ2-3, with D perhaps TRBD1 (5 bases). Germline loops: CDR1 MDHEN, CDR2 SYDVKM. The CDR3 runs to 16 residues. V was trimmed by 1 base and J by 1 base, leaving 12 bases between them. The CDR3 spells CASSLYQGMGTDTQYF. The CDR3 coding sequence is TGTGCCAGCAGTTTATACCAGGGAATGGGCACAGATACGCAGTATTTT.